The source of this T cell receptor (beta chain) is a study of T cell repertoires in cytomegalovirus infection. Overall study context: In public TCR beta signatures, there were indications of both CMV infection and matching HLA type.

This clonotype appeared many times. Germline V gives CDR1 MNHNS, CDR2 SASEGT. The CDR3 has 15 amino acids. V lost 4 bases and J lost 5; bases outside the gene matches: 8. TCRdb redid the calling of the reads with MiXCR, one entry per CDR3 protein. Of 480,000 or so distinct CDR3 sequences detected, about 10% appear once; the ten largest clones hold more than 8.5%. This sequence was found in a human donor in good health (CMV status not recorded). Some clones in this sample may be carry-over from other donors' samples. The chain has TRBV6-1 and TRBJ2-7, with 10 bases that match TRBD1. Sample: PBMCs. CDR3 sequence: CASSATWDRGDEQYF. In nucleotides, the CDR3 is TGTGCCAGCAGTGCTACCTGGGACAGGGGTGACGAGCAGTACTTC.